This TCR beta chain was documented in a study of low-dose radiotherapy and immunotherapy resistance in tumors. Study-wide background: The study delivered 0.5 Gy per fraction every 2 weeks to Cohort 1, totaling 6.5 Gy. The schedule for Cohort 2 used 1 Gy per fraction every two weeks, which added up to 13 Gy over 26 weeks. Starting cycle 1 day 1, oral aspirin 300 mg was given daily for four cycles.

This sample's time point: before trial treatment. The donors, trial participants, received nivolumab, ipilimumab, aspirin, low-dose cyclophosphamide and low-dose radiotherapy. Deletions cut 7 bases from V and 0 bases from J, with 13 bases between. CDR1 is MDHEN, CDR2 SYDVKM, per germline. The CDR3 is 15 residues long. First-strand cDNA relied on TRAV- and TRBV-specific primers spanning alpha and beta chains. TCRs were amplified for 20 to 25 PCR cycles with a constant-region primer and V-primer adapter. TCRdb processed the reads anew with MiXCR; each CDR3 protein has one entry. The data show more than 85,000 distinct CDR3 sequences, more than 8% seen once. The sample holds many counts of this clonotype.

The clonotype was recovered from a male donor with prostate cancer. The chain is built from TRBV28 and TRBJ1-3; D gene uncertain. Sequencing used PBMCs, obtained before treatment. CDR3 sequence reads: CASKEQQSSGNTIYF. The DNA for the CDR3 is TGTGCCAGCAAGGAACAACAGAGCTCTGGAAACACCATATATTTT.